Listed below are T cell receptor beta chains from one sample, sequenced in a study of T cell responses to AZD1222 COVID-19 vaccine. The data were produced by immunoSEQ multiplex PCR, yet TCRdb's version contains in-frame clones alone and is incomplete. The table has over 150,000 clones, about 93% seen once. The specimen comprised peripheral blood, sampled 28 days after the second dose of the MenACWY control vaccine. The receptor set was obtained from an adult who received the MenACWY meningococcal vaccine as a control. Both conserved end residues are trimmed from each CDR3. The D gene is left open where the match is weak.

D	J	V	CDR3
TRBD1	TRBJ1-2	TRBV5-1	ASSLGQNYGYT
NA	TRBJ2-1	TRBV20-1	SSSSYNEQF
NA	TRBJ1-1	TRBV5-1	ASDLDGGREAF
NA	TRBJ2-3	TRBV7-9	ASSSQKGTKLVSTQY
NA	TRBJ2-7	TRBV2	ASSGHERVSYEQY
NA	TRBJ2-5	TRBV6-5	ASSYSFAPRPETQY
NA	TRBJ1-2	TRBV7-9	ASSFGQNYGYT
NA	TRBJ2-3	TRBV30	AWTRGLADTQY
NA	TRBJ1-2	TRBV2	ASSGRLTYYGYT
NA	TRBJ1-2	TRBV9	ASSSRGTPNYGYT
TRBD1	TRBJ2-1	TRBV5-1	ASSRGQSYNEQF
TRBD1	TRBJ2-7	TRBV6-5	ASNTPGQGKEEQY
NA	TRBJ1-6	TRBV4-3	ASSQDRGNSPLH
NA	TRBJ1-1	TRBV5-5	ASSLGAQAPTYF
NA	TRBJ1-1	TRBV20-1	SASHWAEAF
NA	TRBJ1-1	TRBV3-1/TRBV3-2	ASSQGPGNTEAF
TRBD1	TRBJ1-2	TRBV7-2	ASSFLGGPNYGYT
NA	TRBJ1-1	TRBV7-2	ASSLGLWPNTEAF
NA	TRBJ1-1	TRBV12-3/TRBV12-4	ASTIGIRSEAF
NA	TRBJ1-1	TRBV7-2	ASSLQGATGLMNTEAF
TRBD1	TRBJ1-2	TRBV5-6	ASSIPDARGRGGYT
NA	TRBJ2-4	TRBV23-1	ASSQWAGQGKNIQY
NA	TRBJ2-7	TRBV5-4	ASSLGGAHPSEQY
TRBD1	TRBJ1-1	TRBV6-6	ASTERTGMNTEAF
NA	TRBJ1-5	TRBV3-1/TRBV3-2	ASSHFRGGSNQPQH
NA	TRBJ1-5	TRBV19	ASRAGNNQPQH
NA	TRBJ1-6	TRBV6-1	ASSEASAATLH
NA	TRBJ1-5	TRBV12-5	ASGFENQPQH